This record covers a single T cell receptor beta chain. This entry belongs to a study of patients and donors after allogeneic stem cell transplantation. TCRdb re-derived calls from the RT-PCR reads in MiXCR, one entry per CDR3 protein. The sample has 800,000 to 1,000,000 distinct CDR3 sequences; 18% are singletons. V was cut by 5 bases and J by 3 bases, with 11 bases left in between. Per the germline V gene, CDR1 is SGHAT and CDR2 is FQNNGV. This CDR3 spans 13 amino acids. This sequence was found in a human donor who was either an allogeneic HSCT recipient or a stem cell or donor lymphocyte infusion donor (not recorded which). It is not recorded whose cells these are; they may come from a transplant donor. V and J are TRBV11-2 and TRBJ2-7; tentative D call: TRBD2 (5 bases). The source material was blood, either unsorted or a sorted T cell fraction (not recorded which). The CDR3 loop is CASSIRLLYEQYF. CDR3 nucleotides: TGTGCCAGCAGCATCAGACTACTCTACGAGCAGTACTTC.